These 29 T cell receptor beta chains came from one sample sequenced in a study of cytomegalovirus exposure and HLA in healthy donors. The PCR was carried out with 60 Vbeta primers and 13 Jbeta primers. Only in-frame clones appear in the TCRdb table, and some are missing; sequencing was by immunoSEQ multiplex PCR. The data contain under 130,000 clones, roughly an eighth of them singletons. The sequencing input was PBMCs. The origin of the receptors is a middle-aged man in good health and CMV-seropositive.

This clone was seen more than once but under ten times. J is TRBJ1-1 and V is TRBV28, with 7 bases fitting TRBD1. This CDR3 contains 13 residues. Trimming at V came to 5 bases and at J to 4 bases, leaving 4 bases not matched to a gene. Germline CDR1 reads MDHEN; CDR2 reads SYDVKM. Written as DNA, the CDR3 is TGTGCCAGCAGTCCTAACAGGGGCACTGAAGCTTTCTTT. Protein: CASSPNRGTEAFF.

This clone occurred a few times. The genes are TRBV9 and TRBJ2-5; 16 bases fit TRBD2. The trim removed 3 bases at V and 5 bases at J, leaving 7 bases unmatched. Germline V lookup: CDR1 SGDLS, CDR2 YYNGEE. The CDR3 length is 17 residues. CDR3 coding DNA: TGTGCCAGCAGCGCGGGACTAGCGGGAGGGCCCGGGGAGACCCAGTACTTC. It yields the protein CASSAGLAGGPGETQYF.

The chain is built from TRBV7-2 and TRBJ1-1, with 8 bases that match TRBD1. J was trimmed by 5 bases and V by 5 bases; bases with no gene match: 10. The germline gives CDR1 SGHTA, CDR2 FQGNSA. The CDR3 is 15 residues long. CDR3 sequence (DNA): TGTGCCAGCAGCCAAAGAACAGGGGGGTCTACTGAAGCTTTCTTT. Amino acids: CASSQRTGGSTEAFF.

This clone showed up just a few times. The chain links TRBV6-1 to TRBJ1-2; D is unresolved. The CDR3 spans 15 residues. Trimming removed 0 bases at V and 4 bases at J, with 12 bases between. CDR1 MNHNS and CDR2 SASEGT come from the germline V gene. This CDR3 reads CASSEAQANPYGYTF. The DNA for the CDR3 is TGTGCCAGCAGTGAAGCGCAGGCCAACCCCTATGGCTACACCTTC.

The V gene is TRBV7-8, the J gene TRBJ2-1, with 10 positions matching TRBD2. Germline V gene data show CDR1 as SGHVS and CDR2 as FQNEAQ. The trim removed 2 bases at V and 6 bases at J, leaving 4 bases unmatched. CDR3 length: 15 amino acids. For the CDR3, the DNA is TGTGCCAGCAGCTTATCCGGACTAGCGGTCAATGAGCAGTTCTTC. Its protein product is CASSLSGLAVNEQFF.

This chain connects TRBV5-4 to TRBJ2-5; the match to TRBD2 covers 12 bases. J lost 4 bases, V lost 4 bases, and 5 bases had no gene match. Germline values: CDR1 SGHNT, CDR2 YYREEE (reference sequence). This CDR3 spans 15 amino acids. The CDR3 sequence is CASSLTTSGRETQYF. The CDR3 DNA is TGTGCCAGCAGCCTGACGACTAGCGGGAGAGAGACCCAGTACTTC.

This clone occurred a few times. The chain has TRBV2 and TRBJ2-3, with D tentatively TRBD1 (5 bases). In germline, CDR1 is SNHLY, CDR2 FYNNEI. Trimming removed 7 bases at V and 2 bases at J, with 16 bases between. The CDR3 runs 15 residues. The CDR3 coding sequence is TGTGCCAGCACTCCTTTGGGGCAGTACACAGATACGCAGTATTTT. It codes for CASTPLGQYTDTQYF.

This clone was observed a handful of times. The V and J genes are TRBV28 and TRBJ1-2; D remains unclear. V was pared by 7 bases and J by 4 bases, with 13 bases between. The CDR3 totals 13 residues. CDR1 MDHEN and CDR2 SYDVKM come from the germline V gene. CDR3 residues: CASTQGRGYGYTF. The CDR3 DNA reads TGTGCCAGCACTCAAGGCCGGGGCTATGGCTACACCTTC.

This chain links TRBV2 with TRBJ2-2; the match to TRBD1 covers 10 bases. Trimming cost V 3 bases and J 4 bases; bases outside gene matches: 2. The CDR3 sequence is 15 residues long. CDR1 is SNHLY, CDR2 FYNNEI, per germline. This chain's CDR3 is CASSEGDRGTGELFF. CDR3 in DNA: TGTGCCAGCAGTGAGGGGGACAGGGGCACCGGGGAGCTGTTTTTT.

The chain recombines TRBV6-1 with TRBJ2-1; 7 bases are shared with TRBD2. CDR3 length equals 16 residues. Looked up from germline, CDR1 is MNHNS and CDR2 is SASEGT. V lost 4 bases, J lost 2 bases, and 8 bases stayed unmatched. The CDR3 sequence: CASSGDYSGAYNEQFF. In DNA form, the CDR3 reads TGTGCCAGCAGTGGGGACTACAGCGGAGCCTACAATGAGCAGTTCTTC.

This clone showed up just a few times. The V and J genes are TRBV19 and TRBJ1-4; possible D gene TRBD1, 5 bases. The CDR3 loop spans 15 amino acids. V lost 1 base and J lost 4, with 10 bases in between. The germline gives CDR1 LNHDA, CDR2 SQIVND (reference sequence). The CDR3 is CASSIVAGFNEKLFF. CDR3 bases: TGTGCCAGTAGTATAGTGGCAGGGTTTAATGAAAAACTGTTTTTT. The whole variable domain, filled in from reference TRBV19 and TRBJ1-4, reads DGGITQSPKYLFRKEGQNVTLSCEQNLNHDAMYWYRQDPGQGLRLIYYSQIVNDFQKGDIAEGYSVSREKKESFPLTVTSAQKNPTAFYLCASSIVAGFNEKLFFGSGTQLSVL.

The rearrangement links TRBV29-1 to TRBJ2-5; 11 positions agree with TRBD2. The J call may be faulty, since TRBJ2-7 better matches the DNA end. Germline values: CDR1 SQVTM, CDR2 ANQGSEA. This CDR3 has 14 amino acids. The CDR3 sequence is CSVRYGTSGYEQYF. CDR3 coding DNA: TGCAGCGTTCGGTATGGGACTAGCGGCTACGAGCAGTACTTC.

This clone appeared a few times. CDR3 region: CASSAGTEYNEQFF. In DNA form, the CDR3 reads TGTGCCAGCAGTGCCGGGACAGAATACAATGAGCAGTTCTTC. The chain links TRBV6-1 to TRBJ2-1; 7 bases agree with TRBD1. The ends lost 4 bases at V and 4 bases at J; junction bases unmatched: 4. The CDR3 consists of 14 residues. Germline values: CDR1 MNHNS, CDR2 SASEGT.

The DNA of the CDR3 is TGTGCCAGCAGCCAAGTTGGGACAGGGGTTGAAAAACTGTTTTTT. Translation: CASSQVGTGVEKLFF. V gene TRBV14 combines with J gene TRBJ1-4, with TRBD1 identical over 10 bases. The CDR3 spans 15 residues. Germline CDR1 reads SGHDN; CDR2 reads FVKESK. J gave up 7 bases and V 1 base, and 3 bases lay outside the gene matches.

The rearrangement uses TRBV7-6 and TRBJ2-5; D is unresolved. Trimming left V 6 bases short and J 2 bases short, with 16 bases between. Germline CDR1 and CDR2: SGHVS and FNYEAQ. The CDR3 length is 15 residues. CDR3 sequence: CASRRSTWLQETQYF. The CDR3 DNA reads TGTGCCAGCAGACGATCGACTTGGTTGCAAGAGACCCAGTACTTC.

There are a few counts of this clone. The rearrangement links TRBV2 to TRBJ2-2; the D gene is possibly TRBD1 (5 bases). Germline V CDR1 and CDR2: SNHLY, FYNNEI. This CDR3 is 15 amino acids long. The V gene lost 6 bases and the J gene lost 4 bases, with 15 bases spanning the gap. The CDR3 DNA follows: TGTGCCAGCAGCCACAAAGGGGCGGTCACCGGGGAGCTGTTTTTT. This encodes CASSHKGAVTGELFF. The entire variable domain, with the rest obtained from reference TRBV2 and TRBJ2-2, is as follows: EPEVTQTPSHQVTQMGQEVILRCVPISNHLYFYWYRQILGQKVEFLVSFYNNEISEKSEIFDDQFSVERPDGSNFTLKIRSTKLEDSAMYFCASSHKGAVTGELFFGEGSRLTVL.

The rearrangement links TRBV19 to TRBJ1-1; D call uncertain. The CDR3 consists of 12 residues. V gave up 6 bases and J gave up 8 bases, with 13 bases separating them. Germline loops: CDR1 LNHDA, CDR2 SQIVND (reference sequence). In nucleotides, the CDR3 is TGTGCCAGTAGACCCGACCGGGAGGAAGCTTTCTTT. Amino acid sequence: CASRPDREEAFF.

This clone was recorded a few times. This chain links TRBV6-6 with TRBJ1-2; possible D gene TRBD1, 6 bases. This CDR3 is 14 amino acids long. Germline CDR1 MNHNY, CDR2 SVGAGI (reference sequence). The V end lost 2 bases, the J end lost 3 bases, and 10 bases lay between the germline ends. CDR3 DNA: TGTGCCAGCAGTTACGAGGGGGAGTACTATGGCTACACCTTC. Translation: CASSYEGEYYGYTF.

This clone was detected a few times. The rearrangement links TRBV5-1 to TRBJ2-2; 10 nucleotides line up with TRBD1. V gave up 3 bases and J gave up 4 bases; unmatched junction bases: 3. The germline V gene has CDR1 SGHRS and CDR2 YFSETQ. The CDR3 spans 15 residues. For the CDR3, the DNA is TGCGCCAGCAGCTCGGACAGGGGGGTCACCGGGGAGCTGTTTTTT. Its protein is CASSSDRGVTGELFF.

The V and J genes are TRBV19 and TRBJ2-1; no clear D gene. Germline CDR1 LNHDA, CDR2 SQIVND (reference sequence). The CDR3 has 11 residues. Trimming stripped 3 bases from V and 11 bases from J, with 8 bases between. CDR3 sequence (DNA): TGTGCCAGTAGTATGAGGTCCCAGCAGTTCTTC. It encodes CASSMRSQQFF.

This clone was seen only a few times. This chain joins TRBV7-2 and TRBJ1-3; 7 nucleotides align to TRBD1. This CDR3 region has 16 residues. Trimming at V came to 6 bases and at J to 0 bases, leaving 8 bases not matched to a gene. The V gene's germline CDR1 is SGHTA and CDR2 FQGNSA. The CDR3 here is CASRSPGQTSGNTIYF. In nucleotides, the CDR3 is TGTGCCAGCAGATCGCCGGGACAGACCTCTGGAAACACCATATATTTT.

This clone has just a few counts. This rearrangement joins TRBV18 to TRBJ1-1; tentatively, D is TRBD1 (5 bases). Germline V CDR1 and CDR2: KGHSH, LQKENI. Trimming shortened V by 3 bases and J by 2 bases, and 10 bases separated the two germline ends. The CDR3 is 14 residues long. CDR3 amino acids: CASSPDIQNTEAFF. CDR3 nucleotide sequence: TGTGCCAGCTCACCGGACATTCAAAACACTGAAGCTTTCTTT.

This clone was detected a few times. The chain links TRBV5-1 to TRBJ1-1; D is unclear. The CDR3 length is 15 residues. Germline CDR1 SGHRS, CDR2 YFSETQ. The V and J ends lost 0 bases and 5 bases respectively, with 14 bases between them. CDR3 sequence (DNA): TGCGCCAGCAGCTTGGCCACGGGGAGGAGGACTGAAGCTTTCTTT. Protein: CASSLATGRRTEAFF.

The V and J genes are TRBV6-5 and TRBJ2-3; no clear D. CDR1 MNHEY and CDR2 SVGAGI come from the germline V gene. With 2 bases removed from V and 8 bases from J, the gap between germline ends came to 5 bases. The CDR3 covers 11 residues. The CDR3 DNA reads TGTGCCAGCAGTTACGTCGGTACGCAGTATTTT. Its protein is CASSYVGTQYF.

The chain recombines TRBV6-5 with TRBJ1-2, with 7 bases fitting TRBD1. The length of the CDR3 is 13 residues. Germline assignment: CDR1 MNHEY and CDR2 SVGAGI. Trimming cost V 6 bases and J 4 bases; bases outside gene matches: 5. The CDR3 DNA reads as TGTGCCAGCAGCCCTGGGACAGTCTATGGCTACACCTTC. Translated: CASSPGTVYGYTF.

The chain links TRBV2 to TRBJ2-2; D perhaps matches TRBD1 (6 bases). The CDR3 extends over 15 amino acids. V lost 4 bases and J 3 bases, leaving 12 bases between the germline ends. CDR1 is SNHLY and CDR2 is FYNNEI in the germline V gene. The CDR3 DNA reads TGTGCCAGCAGTGTTGGACAGACTTACACCGGGGAGCTGTTTTTT. It yields the protein CASSVGQTYTGELFF.

This chain uses TRBV7-6 with TRBJ2-2; TRBD1 matches 8 bases. Germline lookup yields CDR1 SGHVS and CDR2 FNYEAQ. The CDR3 length is 16 residues. The V gene end was trimmed by 1 base and the J gene end by 1 base; junction bases not matched to a gene: 2. This chain's CDR3 is CASSLGGTGNTGELFF. The DNA for the CDR3 is TGTGCCAGCAGCTTAGGTGGGACAGGGAACACCGGGGAGCTGTTTTTT.

This clone occurred a few times. This chain uses TRBV11-3 with TRBJ1-1; a possible D gene is TRBD1 (6 bases). V gave up 0 bases and J gave up 4 bases, with 12 bases separating them. The CDR3 is 15 amino acids. The V gene's germline CDR1 is SGHNT and CDR2 YENEEA. DNA of the CDR3: TGTGCCAGCAGCTTAGACGCAGGGGAAACCACTGAAGCTTTCTTT. It encodes CASSLDAGETTEAFF.

The chain couples TRBV4-2 to TRBJ2-1; TRBD2 matches at 11 bases. V trimming: 1 base; J trimming: 10 bases; junction bases outside the gene matches: 9. The CDR3 is made up of 16 amino acids. Germline lookup yields CDR1 LGHNA and CDR2 YNFKEQ. CDR3 in amino acids: CASSQAFVASGREQFF. CDR3 DNA sequence: TGTGCCAGCAGCCAAGCATTCGTCGCTAGCGGGAGGGAGCAGTTCTTC.